The 18 T cell receptor beta chains given below trace back to one sample, sequenced in a study of high-grade serous ovarian cancer treatment subgroups. Here immunoSEQ multiplex PCR was the method, and the copy in TCRdb shows in-frame clones only, minus some. Among about 36,000 clones listed, 70% to 80% were seen once. Tumor samples were obtained before definitive surgery or chemotherapy. The sequencing sample was made of tumor tissue. These receptors all come from a human donor with high-grade serous ovarian cancer.

The rearrangement links TRBV18 to TRBJ1-1; D unclear. The CDR3 loop spans 16 amino acids. Trimming took off 2 bases at V and 0 bases at J, with 13 bases between the two ends. Germline assignment: CDR1 KGHSH and CDR2 LQKENI. As DNA, the CDR3 is TGTGCCAGCTCACCAAGGAGCGGTTTCATGAACACTGAAGCTTTCTTT. Translating gives CASSPRSGFMNTEAFF.

The chain links TRBV7-2 to TRBJ2-7; D is possibly TRBD1 or TRBD2 (5 bases each). V was clipped by 4 bases and J by 7 bases, with 11 bases between them. Germline V lookup: CDR1 SGHTA, CDR2 FQGNSA. The CDR3 runs 12 residues. This chain's CDR3 is CASSSGAEEQYF. The CDR3 DNA sequence: TGTGCCAGCAGCTCCGGGGCGGAAGAGCAGTACTTC.

V and J are TRBV9 and TRBJ1-5, with D perhaps TRBD1 (5 bases). Trimming took 0 bases from V and 7 from J, leaving 14 bases between them. The CDR3 sequence is 15 residues long. The germline gives CDR1 SGDLS, CDR2 YYNGEE. The CDR3 sequence: CASSVAGVPGQPQHF. The CDR3 coding sequence is TGTGCCAGCAGCGTAGCGGGGGTCCCGGGGCAGCCCCAGCATTTT. Full variable domain (outside the CDR3, taken from reference TRBV9 and TRBJ1-5): DSGVTQTPKHLITATGQRVTLRCSPRSGDLSVYWYQQSLDQGLQFLIQYYNGEERAKGNILERFSAQQFPDLHSELNLSSLELGDSALYFCASSVAGVPGQPQHFGDGTRLSIL.

J is TRBJ2-7 and V is TRBV28, with D perhaps matching TRBD1 (6 bases). The CDR3 is made up of 16 amino acids. Trimming removed 5 bases at V and 1 base at J, with 18 bases between. The germline gives CDR1 MDHEN, CDR2 SYDVKM. The CDR3 nucleotides read TGTGCCAGCAGTGAGAGCAATCAGGGGCCGTCCTACGAGCAGTACTTC. Its protein product is CASSESNQGPSYEQYF.

In this sample, this clone turned up a few times. The V and J genes are TRBV11-2 and TRBJ2-7; no clear D gene. The CDR3 covers 13 residues. Looked up from germline, CDR1 is SGHAT and CDR2 is FQNNGV. V lost 2 bases to trimming and J lost 4 bases, with 9 bases between them. DNA for the CDR3: TGTGCCAGCAGCTTAAGGCCCGAATACGAGCAGTACTTC. Residues: CASSLRPEYEQYF. Filled out from reference TRBV11-2 and TRBJ2-7, the complete variable domain reads EAGVAQSPRYKIIEKRQSVAFWCNPISGHATLYWYQQILGQGPKLLIQFQNNGVVDDSQLPKDRFSAERLKGVDSTLKIQPAKLEDSAVYLCASSLRPEYEQYFGPGTRLTVT.

V is TRBV28 and J is TRBJ1-1; D is unresolved. The germline V and J ends were trimmed by 4 bases and 5 bases, with 17 bases remaining between them. Germline CDR1 is MDHEN and CDR2 is SYDVKM. The CDR3 runs to 15 residues. CDR3 loop: CASSSLRASGTEAFF. CDR3 coding DNA: TGTGCCAGCAGTTCTTTAAGGGCTTCAGGAACTGAAGCTTTCTTT.

The chain has TRBV7-8 and TRBJ2-1; D uncertain. The CDR3 is made up of 15 amino acids. CDR1 and CDR2 from the germline V gene are SGHVS and FQNEAQ. Trimming removed 3 bases at V and 0 bases at J, with 9 bases between. The CDR3 loop is CASSFEASSYNEQFF. The CDR3, as DNA: TGTGCCAGCAGCTTCGAGGCAAGCTCCTACAATGAGCAGTTCTTC. The whole variable domain, filled in from reference TRBV7-8 and TRBJ2-1, reads GAGVSQSPRYKVAKRGQDVALRCDPISGHVSLFWYQQALGQGPEFLTYFQNEAQLDKSGLPSDRFFAERPEGSVSTLKIQRTQQEDSAVYLCASSFEASSYNEQFFGPGTRLTVL.

This sequence joins TRBV2 and TRBJ1-5; D is possibly TRBD1 (5 bases). V lost 2 bases and J 5 bases, leaving 10 bases between the germline ends. Germline values: CDR1 SNHLY, CDR2 FYNNEI. This CDR3 region has 14 residues. Here the CDR3 reads CASSENRRYQPQHF. DNA of the CDR3: TGTGCCAGCAGTGAAAACAGGCGGTATCAGCCCCAGCATTTT.

The chain couples TRBV19 to TRBJ2-4, with 7 bases aligning to TRBD2. Germline trimming cut 7 bases from V and 1 base from J; bases unmatched to any gene: 10. The CDR3 totals 16 residues. Germline V gives CDR1 LNHDA, CDR2 SQIVND (reference sequence). The CDR3 region is CASNPTGGMAKNIQYF. The CDR3 DNA reads TGTGCCAGTAACCCAACCGGGGGGATGGCCAAAAACATTCAGTACTTC.

V and J are TRBV7-9 and TRBJ2-3; 11 bases agree with TRBD2. The CDR3 extends over 18 amino acids. Germline V gene sequence: CDR1 SEHNR, CDR2 FQNEAQ (reference sequence). V was pared by 6 bases and J by 7 bases, with 18 bases of the junction left unmatched. The CDR3 protein is CASSPPGLAEPAVNTQYF. The CDR3 nucleotides are TGTGCCAGCAGTCCACCGGGACTAGCGGAACCGGCTGTTAATACGCAGTATTTT.

The chain joins TRBV11-3 to TRBJ1-6, with D perhaps TRBD1 (6 bases). Trimming took off 5 bases at V and 7 bases at J, with 12 bases between the two ends. The CDR3 has 14 amino acids. Germline V gene lookup returns CDR1 SGHNT and CDR2 YENEEA. CDR3 sequence (DNA): TGTGCCAGCAGCGTAGGAGGACAGAATTCACCCCTCCACTTT. As protein: CASSVGGQNSPLHF.

The V call is TRBV7-2, the J call TRBJ2-7; possibly TRBD1 for D (9 bases). Trimming left V 4 bases short and J 7 bases short, with 17 bases between. From germline, CDR1 is SGHTA and CDR2 FQGNSA. This CDR3 comprises 14 residues. This CDR3 is CASSSTSGQGEQYF. In DNA, the CDR3 is TGTGCCAGCAGCTCTACTAGCGGACAGGGGGAGCAGTACTTC.

The CDR3 DNA reads TGTGCCAGCAGTTTGGAGAGGGGGAGGGGTGAAAAACTGTTTTTT. Its protein is CASSLERGRGEKLFF. The chain employs TRBV28 and TRBJ1-4; tentative D call: TRBD1 (6 bases). Trimming shortened V by 3 bases and J by 7 bases, and 15 bases separated the two germline ends. Germline CDR1 and CDR2: MDHEN and SYDVKM. The CDR3 totals 15 residues.

J is TRBJ1-5 and V is TRBV28; 8 bases agree with TRBD1. There are 13 residues in the CDR3. V was pared by 8 bases and J by 9 bases, with 9 bases of the junction left unmatched. Germline V gene lookup returns CDR1 MDHEN and CDR2 SYDVKM. In DNA form, the CDR3 reads TGTGCCAGCCGATCTCAGGGGGCTCGGCCCCAGCATTTT. The encoded protein is CASRSQGARPQHF.

The chain joins TRBV19 to TRBJ2-3, with 8 nucleotides matching TRBD2. Germline CDR1 LNHDA, CDR2 SQIVND (reference sequence). J was trimmed by 2 bases and V by 3 bases; bases with no gene match: 7. CDR3 size: 16 residues. CDR3 DNA sequence: TGTGCCAGTAGTATCCTCCAGCGGGGGCCCACAGATACGCAGTATTTT. It specifies CASSILQRGPTDTQYF.

This clone was detected only a few times. V and J are TRBV4-2 and TRBJ1-2, with 7 bases lining up with TRBD1. Per the germline V gene, CDR1 is LGHNA and CDR2 is YNFKEQ. CDR3 length: 15 residues. After removal of 6 bases from V and 4 bases from J, the junction contained 11 bases not matched to a gene. CDR3 loop: CASSNSDRPLYGYTF. The CDR3 coding sequence is TGTGCCAGCAGTAACTCGGACAGGCCCCTCTATGGCTACACCTTC.

The V gene is TRBV5-5, the J gene TRBJ1-5; no clear D gene. V lost 4 bases and J 6 bases, leaving 17 bases between the germline ends. Per the germline V gene, CDR1 is SGHKS and CDR2 is YYEKEE (reference sequence). This CDR3 comprises 15 residues. The CDR3 DNA sequence: TGTGCCAGCAGCGGTAGACCCGATGGATCTCAGCCCCAGCATTTT. Translated, it gives CASSGRPDGSQPQHF.

The chain has TRBV27 and TRBJ2-7; 8 bases map to TRBD2. The CDR3 totals 13 residues. Germline lookup yields CDR1 MNHEY and CDR2 SMNVEV (reference sequence). J gave up 5 bases and V 7 bases, and 7 bases lay outside the gene matches. The CDR3 DNA reads as TGTGCCAGCACAACCGGGACTAGGCACGAGCAGTACTTC. Translated, it gives CASTTGTRHEQYF.